A single sample gave rise to the 11 T cell receptor beta chains below, sequenced in a study of sequential checkpoint blockade in melanoma (dated 2019 in TCRdb). The library was prepared using the immunoSEQ multiplex PCR assay. TCRdb took over this immuneACCESS table, retaining in-frame rearrangements with V and J assigned. Such tables are incomplete; in checked studies, under half of the missing clones stem from an unresolved V gene, and the remainder is unexplained. The sample includes around 2,700 clones, with 20% to 25% observed a single time. About a sixth of the sample lies in the top ten. Interpreted using the paper, the treatment or condition label stands for: randomized to nivolumab then ipilimumab (arm A) or the reverse (arm B). The specimen comprised tumor tissue (inferred from file names), sampled from a patient given nivolumab and ipilimumab in sequence. The receptors stem from a human donor with melanoma.

This clone has a handful of counts. The chain is built from TRBV6-8 and TRBJ2-3, with D possibly being TRBD2 (6 bases). The CDR3 consists of 14 residues. V was shortened by 5 bases and J by 2 bases, with 11 bases between the two germline ends. The germline V gene has CDR1 MNHGY and CDR2 SAAAGT. The CDR3, as DNA: TGTGCCAGCAGTCCCGGAGGGCCCACAGATACGCAGTATTTT. This translates into CASSPGGPTDTQYF.

This clone has only a few counts. The chain has TRBV6-8 and TRBJ1-5; no clear D. CDR3 length: 16 amino acids. The germline CDR1 and CDR2 sequences are MNHGY and SAAAGT. V was pared by 5 bases and J by 0 bases, with 14 bases between. The CDR3 region is CASSVSVTDSNQPQHF. CDR3 bases: TGTGCCAGCAGTGTGTCTGTAACGGATAGCAATCAGCCCCAGCATTTT.

V usage is TRBV9 and J usage is TRBJ2-1; TRBD2 matches 9 bases. The CDR3 extends over 13 amino acids. V shed 3 bases and J 16 bases; nucleotides not matched to a gene: 11. Germline CDR1 SGDLS, CDR2 YYNGEE. Here the CDR3 reads CASSETRAGGQFF. CDR3 nucleotides: TGTGCCAGCAGCGAGACGAGGGCGGGAGGGCAATTCTTC.

This clone came up a few times. V is TRBV6-8 and J is TRBJ2-5; the D gene is possibly TRBD1 (5 bases). Germline values: CDR1 MNHGY, CDR2 SAAAGT. CDR3 size: 13 residues. Trimming left V 1 base short and J 2 bases short, with 5 bases between. CDR3 sequence: CASSYYRQETQYF. CDR3 bases: TGTGCCAGCAGTTACTACAGGCAAGAGACCCAGTACTTC.

This clone occurred a few times. The CDR3: CASRGGFSEAFF. CDR3 coding DNA: TGTGCCAGCAGGGGAGGGTTTTCCGAAGCTTTCTTT. V and J are TRBV28 and TRBJ1-1; D is ambiguous. V lost 6 bases and J 8 bases, leaving 13 bases between the germline ends. CDR3 length: 12 amino acids. Germline CDR1 MDHEN, CDR2 SYDVKM. The full variable domain, in which reference TRBV28 and TRBJ1-1 provide the parts outside the CDR3, is DVKVTQSSRYLVKRTGEKVFLECVQDMDHENMFWYRQDPGLGLRLIYFSYDVKMKEKGDIPEGYSVSREKKERFSLILESASTNQTSMYLCASRGGFSEAFFGQGTRLTVV.

The gene calls are TRBV19 and TRBJ2-4; 7 bases agree with TRBD2. The CDR3 length is 19 residues. Germline V gene lookup returns CDR1 LNHDA and CDR2 SQIVND (reference sequence). Trimming at V came to 11 bases and at J to 2 bases, leaving 24 bases not matched to a gene. CDR3 protein: CARPGQRRESRGTKNIQYF. CDR3 in DNA: TGTGCCCGACCCGGTCAGAGGCGGGAGAGTAGGGGTACCAAAAACATTCAGTACTTC.

This clone is medium-sized. The rearrangement joins TRBV11-3 to TRBJ1-1; tentative D call: TRBD1 (5 bases). Germline CDR1 is SGHNT and CDR2 is YENEEA. V gave up 3 bases and J gave up 5 bases, with 19 bases separating them. The CDR3 extends over 16 amino acids. The CDR3 here is CASSLWTGQGGTEAFF. CDR3 nucleotides: TGTGCCAGCAGCTTGTGGACCGGCCAGGGAGGGACTGAAGCTTTCTTT.

Sample share makes this clone medium-sized. V and J are TRBV9 and TRBJ1-1; D call uncertain. CDR1 and CDR2 from the germline V gene are SGDLS and YYNGEE. This CDR3 comprises 14 residues. V gave up 4 bases and J gave up 2 bases, with 12 bases separating them. This CDR3 is CASSPEQGNTEAFF. The CDR3 region has the DNA TGTGCCAGCAGCCCCGAGCAAGGTAACACTGAAGCTTTCTTT.

The chain has TRBV5-1 and TRBJ1-2; 7 bases line up with TRBD1. Germline assignment: CDR1 SGHRS and CDR2 YFSETQ. The CDR3 has 15 amino acids. With V trimmed by 4 bases and J by 3 bases, 9 bases remained unmatched. CDR3 residues: CASSQGGSKDYGYTF. CDR3 coding DNA: TGCGCCAGCAGCCAAGGGGGCTCCAAGGACTATGGCTACACCTTC. The full variable domain, completed using reference TRBV5-1 and TRBJ1-2, is KAGVTQTPRYLIKTRGQQVTLSCSPISGHRSVSWYQQTPGQGLQFLFEYFSETQRNKGNFPGRFSGRQFSNSRSEMNVSTLELGDSALYLCASSQGGSKDYGYTFGSGTRLTVV.

This clone has just a few counts. The rearrangement uses TRBV9 and TRBJ2-3; 10 nucleotides agree with TRBD2. Germline V lookup: CDR1 SGDLS, CDR2 YYNGEE. V was pared by 3 bases and J by 6 bases, with 7 bases of the junction left unmatched. This CDR3 contains 15 residues. The CDR3 here is CASSETSGVLDTQYF. Here the CDR3 DNA reads TGTGCCAGCAGCGAAACTAGCGGGGTCCTGGATACGCAGTATTTT. Looking up the rest from reference TRBV9 and TRBJ2-3 gives the full variable domain: DSGVTQTPKHLITATGQRVTLRCSPRSGDLSVYWYQQSLDQGLQFLIQYYNGEERAKGNILERFSAQQFPDLHSELNLSSLELGDSALYFCASSETSGVLDTQYFGPGTRLTVL.

This clone was observed many times. The chain is built from TRBV11-3 and TRBJ2-5; 8 bases align to TRBD1. V trimming: 3 bases; J trimming: 5 bases; junction bases outside the gene matches: 5. The CDR3 has 14 amino acids. Looked up from germline, CDR1 is SGHNT and CDR2 is YENEEA. This CDR3 reads CASSLTGARETQYF. The CDR3, as DNA: TGTGCCAGCAGCTTGACAGGGGCCCGGGAGACCCAGTACTTC.